A selection of T cell receptor beta chains follows, all from one sample in a study of Ad26.COV2.S vaccination and SARS-CoV-2 variants. Only in-frame clones appear in the TCRdb table, and some are missing; sequencing was by immunoSEQ multiplex PCR. The table lists 300,000 to 400,000 clones, around nine tenths of them singletons. The sequencing used peripheral blood, collected in a trial of Ad26.COV2.S vaccine versus placebo. These receptors were taken from a person between 18 and 65 years old who received the Ad26.COV2.S COVID-19 vaccine or a placebo. Each CDR3 is given with its conserved first and last residue. The order of the fields is D gene, V gene, CDR3 protein. A D gene is named only where the DNA matches it firmly.

>TRBD2|TRBV6-5
CASSPGLSDTQYF
>-|TRBV5-1
CASSPGGQVLNTGELFF
>-|TRBV2
CASKKQGRGNQPQHF
>TRBD1|TRBV3-1/TRBV3-2
CASSQAGGGQPQHF
>TRBD2|TRBV2
CASSEIPAGGDYNEQFF
>-|TRBV3-1/TRBV3-2
CASSRSPSETQYF
>-|TRBV19
CASSDQGITEAFF
>TRBD1|TRBV10-1
CATKAGQEIADTQYF
>TRBD1|TRBV29-1
CSVATGGAGQPQHF
>-|TRBV6-5
CASTSSTEAFF
>-|TRBV29-1
CSVEGDTNYGYTF
>TRBD1|TRBV7-9
CASSNDRGYGYTF
>TRBD1|TRBV19
CASSIGTGRYTGELFF
>-|TRBV9
CASSVSGARETQYF
>-|TRBV3-1/TRBV3-2
CASSRTGSGYTF
>TRBD1|TRBV5-1
CASSLGDRVYNEQYF
>-|TRBV27
CASSPSGNGYEQYF
>-|TRBV6-5
CASDSYGELFF
>-|TRBV5-6
CASSSRATEAFF
>-|TRBV2
CASSRQDLLSPLHF
>TRBD1|TRBV2
CAIPTGVNTIYF
>TRBD1|TRBV19
CASSIALTGWDEQFF
>-|TRBV4-1
CASSQDMAGQETQYF
>-|TRBV3-1/TRBV3-2
CASSREGSGDTEAFF
>-|TRBV27
CASSFDSGGGSPLHF
>TRBD1|TRBV5-6
CASSSGQGMIYGYTF
>-|TRBV7-6
CASSSDRSSYNEQFF
>-|TRBV28
CASSWTQGYEQYF
>-|TRBV5-6
CASRMGADETQYF
>-|TRBV27
CASSLSWGYSYEQYF
>TRBD2|TRBV11-2
CASSLVGRPSGGPYEQYF
>-|TRBV7-6
CASSLGGAGTQYF
>-|TRBV11-2
CASSLQSSYEQYF
>TRBD1|TRBV6-5
CATTDRGQNGELFF
>-|TRBV5-1
CASSADGFYGYTF
>-|TRBV18
CASSPLGATNEKLFF
>TRBD1|TRBV27
CASSAGTGSETQYF
>TRBD1|TRBV4-1
CASRPGQKATEAFF
>TRBD1|TRBV19
CASSIPGQGKETQYF
>TRBD1|TRBV3-1/TRBV3-2
CASSNRDRGRNEQYF
>-|TRBV6-1
CASSEHEPSTDTQYF
>TRBD1|TRBV18
CASSPLETGGDYGYTF
>TRBD1|TRBV27
CASKTGGTTFYEQYF
>-|TRBV4-1
CASSQVPGNTGELFF
>TRBD1|TRBV5-1
CASSLGLQGAGTDTQYF
>TRBD2|TRBV19
CASSSGTLAGPSYNEQFF
>TRBD2|TRBV6-5
CASRLAGKAEQFF
>-|TRBV12-3/TRBV12-4
CASSFRDYEQYF
>-|TRBV9
CASSDGPDQYF
>-|TRBV28
CASSSSTPEQFF
>TRBD1|TRBV5-1
CASSYYRGRSAEAFF
>-|TRBV7-8
CASSLGGQPQHF
>-|TRBV5-1
CASSLAPGSGANVLTF
>-|TRBV10-1
CASSASGNQPQHF
>-|TRBV3-1/TRBV3-2
CASSQDRGAGNTIYF
>-|TRBV19
CASSTVHQPQHF
>-|TRBV2
CASGGRTENTEAFF